This record looks at one T cell receptor (beta chain) sequence and its context. This clone was seen a single time. The antigen this receptor binds is unknown. No much larger clonotype is one base removed from it; base qualities were not supplied. The source of the sample is a study of blood T cell repertoires in COVID-19 (TCRdb year 2020). Regarding the study in general: The collaborator samples originated in the United States, Italy and Spain and spanned the acute and convalescent phases of COVID-19. Deeply sampled blood TCRbeta repertoires from subjects exposed to, actively infected with, or recovered from COVID-19 were included in the dataset. The sample metadata nearly always contained a de-identified subject ID, COVID-19 status, age in years and sex. The samples were drawn from the first 160 participants of the ongoing ImmuneRACE study and from some 1,300 subjects provided by 6 global collaborators. The repertoires were released in a freely available public database intended as a resource for research on the immune response to SARS-CoV-2. The material from the prospective study consisted of cDNA or gDNA derived from T cells, B-cell-depleted T cells, or PBMCs. Where HLA class I and class II types were available, the types were taken from metadata supplied by the sample provider, not from assay-based typing.

Summary of the overall study and its limitations: The amount of clinical and demographic metadata varied by source and participant and was provided uncurated.

Whole blood was collected in K2EDTA tubes by collaborating institutions according to the institutions' own protocols. For TCRbeta analysis, collaborators shipped samples as frozen whole blood, isolated PBMCs, or DNA extracted from either of those sample types. The immunoSEQ Assay, a bias-controlled multiplex PCR, was used to amplify TCRbeta CDR3 regions from genomic DNA. Turning to the authors' computational methods: The number of nucleated cells in each sample was estimated from the amplification of reference gene primers within the assay. To quantify the absolute abundance of each unique TCRbeta CDR3 rearrangement, sequence reads were collapsed and filtered. For each sample, productive Simpson clonality was calculated as the square root of Simpson's diversity index over productive rearrangements. Entries here come from immuneACCESS through TCRdb and include only in-frame sequences with V and J called. Some clones fail to appear in such tables; in the studies checked, an unresolved V gene covers under half of the shortfall, and the cause of the remainder is unknown. The V and J calls and clone size were taken over from that table, and D and trimming were inferred from the DNA. This sample is represented by 28,000 or so clones; over 75% of them were singletons. The ten largest make up roughly a sixth of the sample.

There are 14 amino acids in the CDR3, from cysteine to phenylalanine inclusive. Solely the CDR3 DNA is kept, with 42 bases framed from the first base. The germline V gene encodes CDR1 MNHEY and CDR2 SVGEGT. V is clipped by 5 bases and J by 3 bases, and the sequence between their germline boundaries is 13 bases long. The sequence was obtained from a human donor with active COVID-19. The donor label of this sample is uncertain. This sequence uses TRBV6-2 or TRBV6-3 and TRBJ1-1, with no confident D gene call. Sequences were obtained from peripheral blood. In nucleotide form, the sequence is TGTGCCAGCAGTCCACTTCGGGAGTACACTGAAGCTTTCTTT. Its coded protein is CASSPLREYTEAFF.